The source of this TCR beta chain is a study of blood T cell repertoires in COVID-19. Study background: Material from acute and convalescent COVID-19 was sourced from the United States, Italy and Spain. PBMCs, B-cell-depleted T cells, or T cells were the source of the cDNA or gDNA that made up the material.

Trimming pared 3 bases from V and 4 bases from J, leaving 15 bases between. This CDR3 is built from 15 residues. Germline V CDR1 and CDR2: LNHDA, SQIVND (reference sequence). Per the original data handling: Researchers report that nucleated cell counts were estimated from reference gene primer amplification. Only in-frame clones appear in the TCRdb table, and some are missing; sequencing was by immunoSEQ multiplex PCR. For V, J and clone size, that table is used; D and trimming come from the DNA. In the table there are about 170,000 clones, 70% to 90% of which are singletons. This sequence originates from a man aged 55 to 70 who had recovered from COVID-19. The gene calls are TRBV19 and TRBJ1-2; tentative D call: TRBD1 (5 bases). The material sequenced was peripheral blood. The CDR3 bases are TGTGCCAGTAGTATGACGGCAGGAACAGGCTATGGCTACACCTTC. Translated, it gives CASSMTAGTGYGYTF.